The entry that follows covers one TCR beta chain sequence. This entry belongs to a study of radiotherapy plus CTLA-4 blockade in lung cancer. The assay was immunoSEQ multiplex PCR, and TCRdb's table has in-frame clones only and misses some. In the table there are about 67,000 clones, 70% to 80% of which are singletons. Unmatched junction bases numbered 5, after V lost 4 bases and J lost 1 base. The CDR3 is 15 residues long. The germline CDR1 and CDR2 sequences are SGDLS and YYNGEE. The sequencing used peripheral blood, collected from a patient treated with radiotherapy plus ipilimumab. The TCR originated in a human donor with non-small cell lung cancer whose response to radiotherapy plus ipilimumab could not be evaluated. Some clones in this sample may be carry-over from other donors' samples. The chain has TRBV9 and TRBJ2-3; TRBD2 aligns across 8 bases. CDR3 amino acids: CASSTGGPGTDTQYF. DNA for the CDR3: TGTGCCAGCAGCACGGGGGGGCCGGGCACAGATACGCAGTATTTT.